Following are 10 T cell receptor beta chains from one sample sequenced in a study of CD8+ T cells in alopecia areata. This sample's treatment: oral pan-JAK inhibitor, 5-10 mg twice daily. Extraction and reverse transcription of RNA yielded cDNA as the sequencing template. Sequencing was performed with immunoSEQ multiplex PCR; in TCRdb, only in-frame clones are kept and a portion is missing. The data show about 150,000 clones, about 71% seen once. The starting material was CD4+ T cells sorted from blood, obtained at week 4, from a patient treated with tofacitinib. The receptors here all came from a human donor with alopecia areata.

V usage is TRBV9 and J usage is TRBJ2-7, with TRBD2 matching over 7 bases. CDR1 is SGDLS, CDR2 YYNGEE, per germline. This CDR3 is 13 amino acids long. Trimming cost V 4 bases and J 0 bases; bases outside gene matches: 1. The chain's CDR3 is CASSRGDSYEQYF. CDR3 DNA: TGTGCCAGCAGCCGGGGGGACTCCTACGAGCAGTACTTC.

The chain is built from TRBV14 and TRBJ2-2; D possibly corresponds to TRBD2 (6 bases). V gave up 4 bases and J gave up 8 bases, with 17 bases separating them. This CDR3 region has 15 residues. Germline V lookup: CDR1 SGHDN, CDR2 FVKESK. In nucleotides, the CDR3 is TGTGCCAGCAGCCGTGGCGGGGAGTTTTATGGGGAGCTGTTTTTT. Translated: CASSRGGEFYGELFF.

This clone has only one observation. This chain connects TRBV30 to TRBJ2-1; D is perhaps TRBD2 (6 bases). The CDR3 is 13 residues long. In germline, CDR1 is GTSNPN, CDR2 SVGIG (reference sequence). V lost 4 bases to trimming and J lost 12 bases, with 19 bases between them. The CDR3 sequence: CAWNGGAGGRQFF. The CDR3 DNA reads TGTGCCTGGAATGGAGGGGCAGGAGGAAGGCAGTTCTTC.

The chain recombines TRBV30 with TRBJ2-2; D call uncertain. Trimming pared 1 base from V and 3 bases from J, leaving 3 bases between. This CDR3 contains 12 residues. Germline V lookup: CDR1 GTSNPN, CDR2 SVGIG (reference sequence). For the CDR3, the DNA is TGTGCCTGGAGTGCCTACACCGGGGAGCTGTTTTTT. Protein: CAWSAYTGELFF.

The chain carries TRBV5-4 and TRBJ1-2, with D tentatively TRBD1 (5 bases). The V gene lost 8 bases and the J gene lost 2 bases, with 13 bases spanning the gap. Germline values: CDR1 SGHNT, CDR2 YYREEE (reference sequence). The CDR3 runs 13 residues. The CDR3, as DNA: TGTGCCAGTCACCGGGACGGGAACTATGGCTACACCTTC. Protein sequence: CASHRDGNYGYTF.

CDR3 nucleotides: TGTGCCAGCAGTTACTCGAGGACGGGGGGACACAATGAGCAGTTCTTC. Amino acids: CASSYSRTGGHNEQFF. The rearrangement uses TRBV6-6 and TRBJ2-1, with 7 nucleotides matching TRBD2. The germline V gene has CDR1 MNHNY and CDR2 SVGAGI (reference sequence). J lost 5 bases, V lost 0 bases, and 7 bases had no gene match. This CDR3 contains 16 residues.

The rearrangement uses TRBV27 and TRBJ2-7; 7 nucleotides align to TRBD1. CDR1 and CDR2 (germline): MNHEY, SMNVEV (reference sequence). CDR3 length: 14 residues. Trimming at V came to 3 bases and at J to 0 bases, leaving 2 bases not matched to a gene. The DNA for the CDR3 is TGTGCCAGCAGTTTCACAGGGGACTCCTACGAGCAGTACTTC. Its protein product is CASSFTGDSYEQYF.

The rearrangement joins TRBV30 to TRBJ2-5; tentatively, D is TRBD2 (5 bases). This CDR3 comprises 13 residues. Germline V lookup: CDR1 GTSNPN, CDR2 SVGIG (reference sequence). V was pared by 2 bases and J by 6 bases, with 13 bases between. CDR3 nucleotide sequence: TGTGCCTGGAGTACCGGGAATTGGAAGACCCAGTACTTC. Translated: CAWSTGNWKTQYF.

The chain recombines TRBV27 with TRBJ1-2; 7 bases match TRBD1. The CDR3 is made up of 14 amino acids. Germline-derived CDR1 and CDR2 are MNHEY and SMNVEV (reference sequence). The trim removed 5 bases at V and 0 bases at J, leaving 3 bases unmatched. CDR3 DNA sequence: TGTGCCAGCAGTCGACAGGGAGCTAACTATGGCTACACCTTC. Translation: CASSRQGANYGYTF.

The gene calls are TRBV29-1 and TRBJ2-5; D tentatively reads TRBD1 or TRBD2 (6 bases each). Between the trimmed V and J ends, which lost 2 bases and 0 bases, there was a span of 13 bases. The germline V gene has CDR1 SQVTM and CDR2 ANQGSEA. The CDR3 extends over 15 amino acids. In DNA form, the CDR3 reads TGCAGCGTTGAAAGGGGGGCTTCGTACCAAGAGACCCAGTACTTC. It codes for CSVERGASYQETQYF.